This is a list of T cell receptor beta chains from one sample in a study of human T cells and chemical hapten exposure. TCRdb processed the RACE reads anew with MiXCR; each CDR3 protein has one entry. The data hold some 170,000 distinct CDR3 sequences, with about a fifth observed a single time. The specimen was whole blood, collected in connection with sensitization to the hapten diphenylcyclopropenone (DPC). Receptors were obtained from a woman aged 45-65 years with alopecia areata. Some clones in this sample may be carry-over from other donors' samples. Each CDR3 is given with its conserved first and last residue. The order of the fields is V gene, D gene, clone size, J gene, CDR3 DNA, CDR3 protein. A D gene is named only where the DNA matches it firmly. The size entry is marked missing in some rows and otherwise reads once, few, many or a size class.

TRBV7-2,-,-,TRBJ2-3,TGTGCCAGCAGCTCACTGGTCGAGAGTACGCAGTATTTT,CASSSLVESTQYF
TRBV20-1,TRBD2,few,TRBJ2-3,TGCAGTGCTTTCAATCTACTAGCGGGAGCTCTAGATACGCAGTATTTT,CSAFNLLAGALDTQYF
TRBV19,TRBD2,once,TRBJ2-1,TGTGCCATTGGATCCGGGGGAGGGCCGGCGGGAGAGCAGTTCTTC,CAIGSGGGPAGEQFF
TRBV2,-,few,TRBJ1-6,TGTGCCAGCAGTGTTGAGGGACCCCTCCACTTT,CASSVEGPLHF
TRBV27,-,many,TRBJ1-5,TGTGCCAGCAGTAGGGGGACTCAGCCCCAGCATTTT,CASSRGTQPQHF
TRBV20-1,-,few,TRBJ2-7,TGCAGTGCTAACGGGGCTTACGAGCAGTACTTC,CSANGAYEQYF
TRBV12-3/TRBV12-4,-,-,TRBJ2-3,TGTGCCAGCAGTCCGAAGGGTAGCTACACAGATACGCAGTATTTT,CASSPKGSYTDTQYF
TRBV27,-,-,TRBJ1-6,TGTGCCAGCAGTTTAGGAGGGGCGTATAATTCACCCCTCCACTTT,CASSLGGAYNSPLHF
TRBV2,TRBD2,-,TRBJ2-3,TGTGCCAGCAAGCGGGAGACGAACCCAAGCACAGATACGCAGTATTTT,CASKRETNPSTDTQYF
TRBV6-5,-,-,TRBJ1-4,TGTGCCAGCCGTCCATTACAGGGAACTGAAAAACTGTTTTTT,CASRPLQGTEKLFF
TRBV20-1,-,few,TRBJ2-7,TGCAGTGCCAGGAACGGGCCCTACGAGCAGTACTTC,CSARNGPYEQYF